This T cell receptor (beta chain) was sequenced in a study of T cell responses to AZD1222 COVID-19 vaccine. Overall study findings and caveats: When two AZD1222 doses had been given, Spike-specific TCR breadth and depth rose. Targets within unmutated variant regions were reportedly found for nearly half of spike-specific TCRs. The study sampled repertoires only after the peak T cell response.

Remarks on this clone: Its antigen is not identified.

Clones were sequenced by immunoSEQ multiplex PCR, and TCRdb holds only the in-frame ones, with some missing. The sample gives 80,000 to 90,000 clones, roughly 90% of which show up once; under 5% is in the top ten. Germline V gene lookup returns CDR1 MNHEY and CDR2 SMNVEV (reference sequence). This CDR3 has 13 amino acids. Deletions cut 2 bases from V and 5 bases from J, with 9 bases between. The rearrangement links TRBV27 to TRBJ1-1, with a weak D call TRBD1 (5 bases). This sequence originates from an adult in good health. The specimen was peripheral blood, collected on day 0 of MenACWY control vaccination. CDR3 amino acids: CASSLGRGTEAFF. The DNA of the CDR3 is TGTGCCAGCAGTTTAGGTCGGGGGACTGAAGCTTTCTTT.